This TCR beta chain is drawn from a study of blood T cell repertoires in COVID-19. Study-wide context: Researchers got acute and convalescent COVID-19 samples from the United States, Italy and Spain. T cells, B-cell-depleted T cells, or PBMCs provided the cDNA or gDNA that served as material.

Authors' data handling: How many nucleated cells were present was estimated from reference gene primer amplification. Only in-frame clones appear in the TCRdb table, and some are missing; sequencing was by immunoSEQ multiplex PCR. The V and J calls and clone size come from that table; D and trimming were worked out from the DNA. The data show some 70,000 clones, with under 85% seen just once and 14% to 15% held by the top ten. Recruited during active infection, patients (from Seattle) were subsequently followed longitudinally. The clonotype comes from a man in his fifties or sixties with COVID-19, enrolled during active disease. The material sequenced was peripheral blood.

DNA of the CDR3: TGTGCCAGCAGCTTGGCGGTGGATCAGCCCCAGCATTTT. As protein: CASSLAVDQPQHF. V is TRBV5-4 and J is TRBJ1-5; D unresolved. From germline, CDR1 is SGHNT and CDR2 YYREEE (reference sequence). V lost 0 bases to trimming and J lost 5 bases, with 6 bases between them. The CDR3 is 13 amino acids.